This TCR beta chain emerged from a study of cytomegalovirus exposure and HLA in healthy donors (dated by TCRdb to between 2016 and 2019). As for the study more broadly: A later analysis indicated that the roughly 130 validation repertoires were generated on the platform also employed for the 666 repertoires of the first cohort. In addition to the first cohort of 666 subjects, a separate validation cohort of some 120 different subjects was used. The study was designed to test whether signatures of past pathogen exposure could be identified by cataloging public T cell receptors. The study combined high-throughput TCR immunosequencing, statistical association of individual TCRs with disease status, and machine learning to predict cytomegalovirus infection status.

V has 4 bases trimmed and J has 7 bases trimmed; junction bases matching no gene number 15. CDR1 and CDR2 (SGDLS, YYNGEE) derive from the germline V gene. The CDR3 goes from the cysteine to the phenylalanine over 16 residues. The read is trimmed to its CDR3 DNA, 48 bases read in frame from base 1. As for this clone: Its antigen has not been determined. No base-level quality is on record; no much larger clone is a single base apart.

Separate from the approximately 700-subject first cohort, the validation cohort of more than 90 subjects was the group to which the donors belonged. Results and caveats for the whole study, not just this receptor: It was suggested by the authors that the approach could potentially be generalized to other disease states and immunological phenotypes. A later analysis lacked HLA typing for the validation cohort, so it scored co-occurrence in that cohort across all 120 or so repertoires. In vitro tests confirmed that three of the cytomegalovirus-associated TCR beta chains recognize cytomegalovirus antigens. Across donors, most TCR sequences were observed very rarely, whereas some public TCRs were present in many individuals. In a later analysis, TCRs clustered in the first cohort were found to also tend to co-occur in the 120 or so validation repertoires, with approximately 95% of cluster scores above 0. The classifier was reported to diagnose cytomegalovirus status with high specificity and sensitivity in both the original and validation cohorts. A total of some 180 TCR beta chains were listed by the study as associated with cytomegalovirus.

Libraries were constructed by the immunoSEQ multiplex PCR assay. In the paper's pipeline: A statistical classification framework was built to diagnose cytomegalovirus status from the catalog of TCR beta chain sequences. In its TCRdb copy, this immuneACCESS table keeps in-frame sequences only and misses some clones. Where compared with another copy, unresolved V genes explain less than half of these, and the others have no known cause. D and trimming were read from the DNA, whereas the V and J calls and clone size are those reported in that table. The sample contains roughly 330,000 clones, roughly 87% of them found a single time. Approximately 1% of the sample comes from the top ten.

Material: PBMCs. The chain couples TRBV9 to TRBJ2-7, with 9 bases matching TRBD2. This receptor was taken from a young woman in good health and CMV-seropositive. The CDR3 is CASSISGGSITGEQYF. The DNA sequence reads TGTGCCAGCAGCATTAGCGGGGGCTCGATCACGGGGGAGCAGTACTTC.